This T cell receptor beta chain was captured by sequencing in a study of vaccination and CD4 T cells after COVID-19. About the research overall: Control cultures received a CEFX pool, an HIV-1 Nef pool, or no peptide.

Treatment indicated: roughly ten-day PBMC culture with coronavirus spike peptide pools or control peptides (ViraFEST assay). Each well received some 2.1 million PBMCs, cultured with 8 to 10 IU/ml IL-2 and 10 ug/ml peptide pools. Investigators isolated CD4+ T cells by negative selection after roughly 10 days of culture. This clonotype appeared a few times. What it recognizes is unknown. CDR1 and CDR2 from the germline V gene are WSHSY and SAAADI. The CDR3 has 15 residues. V was pared by 0 bases and J by 2 bases, with 8 bases between. Study-wide findings and caveats: Post-vaccination reactive clonotypes (median roughly 40) did not differ significantly from post-infection (approximately 23).

Sequence data for DNA of cultured CD4+ T cells were generated by the Oncomine TCR Beta short-read assay. One entry per CDR3 protein results from TCRdb running MiXCR on the PCR reads. The data show 20,000 to 30,000 distinct CDR3 sequences, with about 40% seen just once and about a tenth held by the top ten. V is TRBV10-2 and J is TRBJ1-5; D ambiguous. Sequenced: CD4+ T cells from blood, cultured in vitro. The source is a human donor who had recovered from COVID-19. CDR3 sequence reads: CASSESTNGNQPQHF. CDR3 nucleotides: TGCGCCAGCAGTGAGTCGACGAACGGCAATCAGCCCCAGCATTTT.